The 17 T cell receptor beta chains given below trace back to one sample, sequenced in a study of T cell responses to AZD1222 COVID-19 vaccine. Assay used: immunoSEQ multiplex PCR; TCRdb lists only in-frame clones, some missing. Of around 110,000 clones in the sample, 80% to 90% were seen once. The sample here was peripheral blood, taken on day 0 of AZD1222 vaccination. These receptors all come from an adult in good health.

V is TRBV5-1 and J is TRBJ1-2; 8 bases match TRBD1. The length of the CDR3 is 13 residues. The V gene end was trimmed by 3 bases and the J gene end by 6 bases; junction bases not matched to a gene: 4. Germline CDR1 is SGHRS and CDR2 is YFSETQ. In DNA form, the CDR3 reads TGCGCCAGCAGCTCTGGACAGGGTGATGGCTACACCTTC. Amino acid sequence: CASSSGQGDGYTF.

The chain has TRBV12-5 and TRBJ1-1; D not certain. This CDR3 has 13 residues. V was trimmed by 5 bases and J by 2 bases, leaving 9 bases between them. CDR1 and CDR2 (germline): LGHNT, FRNRAP. Here the CDR3 reads CASGTEPNTEAFF. In DNA, the CDR3 is TGTGCTAGTGGTACAGAACCCAACACTGAAGCTTTCTTT.

This clone was seen a handful of times. The V and J genes are TRBV7-4 and TRBJ2-7; D is perhaps TRBD1 or TRBD2 (5 bases each). Germline V gene data show CDR1 as SGHVT and CDR2 as SQSDAQ. The CDR3 consists of 16 residues. Between the trimmed V and J ends, which lost 6 bases and 0 bases, there was a span of 18 bases. The CDR3 is CASRSELRDLSYEQYF. DNA for the CDR3: TGTGCCAGCAGATCAGAGCTGAGGGACCTCTCCTACGAGCAGTACTTC.

The count of this clone is one. The rearrangement uses TRBV27 and TRBJ2-7, with 9 bases matching TRBD1. Germline V gene lookup returns CDR1 MNHEY and CDR2 SMNVEV (reference sequence). The V segment lost 0 bases and the J segment 5 bases; nucleotides outside the gene matches: 5. The CDR3 consists of 15 residues. In nucleotides, the CDR3 is TGTGCCAGCAGTTTATCATGGGACAGGGCTGACGAGCAGTACTTC. Encoded protein: CASSLSWDRADEQYF.

This rearrangement joins TRBV19 to TRBJ1-2, with D uncertain. This CDR3 has 14 amino acids. Trimming took off 10 bases at V and 5 bases at J, with 20 bases between the two ends. Germline CDR1 is LNHDA and CDR2 is SQIVND (reference sequence). The CDR3 reads CATRRSDGGYGYTF. CDR3 DNA: TGTGCCACCCGCAGAAGTGACGGAGGGTATGGCTACACCTTC.

The chain couples TRBV6-5 to TRBJ2-1; 13 bases line up with TRBD2. The CDR3 runs to 15 residues. Germline trimming cut 6 bases from V and 14 bases from J; bases unmatched to any gene: 13. Germline CDR1 reads MNHEY; CDR2 reads SVGAGI. The CDR3 coding sequence is TGTGCCAGCAGACTCGGACTAGCGGGAGAGGGGCCGAAGTTCTTC. It codes for CASRLGLAGEGPKFF.

The V call is TRBV6-5, the J call TRBJ2-2; D perhaps matches TRBD2 (6 bases). Trimming removed 1 base from V and 7 bases from J, with 13 bases in between. The CDR3 covers 15 residues. From germline, CDR1 is MNHEY and CDR2 SVGAGI. Here the CDR3 DNA reads TGTGCCAGCAGTTACTTTGGAGGGGCCGGCGGGGAGCTGTTTTTT. Its protein product is CASSYFGGAGGELFF.

The V and J genes are TRBV28 and TRBJ1-1; tentatively, D is TRBD1 (6 bases). V was cut by 2 bases and J by 1 base, with 11 bases left in between. This CDR3 is built from 15 residues. Germline values: CDR1 MDHEN, CDR2 SYDVKM. CDR3 protein: CASSLPLGANTEAFF. In nucleotides, the CDR3 is TGTGCCAGCAGTTTACCCTTGGGGGCGAACACTGAAGCTTTCTTT.

This clone is medium-sized within its sample. The rearrangement joins TRBV7-9 to TRBJ1-2; D is unresolved. This CDR3 has 15 amino acids. Germline assignment: CDR1 SEHNR and CDR2 FQNEAQ (reference sequence). Trimming shortened V by 1 base and J by 3 bases, and 12 bases separated the two germline ends. CDR3 loop: CASSLGMASDYGYTF. CDR3 DNA: TGTGCCAGCAGCTTAGGTATGGCGAGTGACTATGGCTACACCTTC.

J is TRBJ2-5 and V is TRBV7-7, with TRBD2 matching 8 bases. The ends lost 2 bases at V and 5 bases at J; junction bases unmatched: 10. The CDR3 extends over 16 amino acids. The germline V gene encodes CDR1 SSHAT and CDR2 FNYEAQ (reference sequence). Here the CDR3 reads CASSLSSGGPTETQYF. DNA for the CDR3: TGTGCCAGCAGCTTAAGTTCGGGAGGGCCTACCGAGACCCAGTACTTC.

The rearrangement uses TRBV7-2 and TRBJ1-1; 7 nucleotides line up with TRBD1. Germline V gene data show CDR1 as SGHTA and CDR2 as FQGNSA. The CDR3 consists of 13 residues. V lost 1 base and J lost 10; bases outside the gene matches: 6. CDR3 region: CASSLGGTAGAFF. DNA for the CDR3: TGTGCCAGCAGCTTAGGGGGGACAGCGGGAGCTTTCTTT.

The chain joins TRBV11-3 to TRBJ2-7; tentatively, D is TRBD2 (5 bases). This CDR3 contains 15 residues. V was trimmed by 5 bases and J by 4 bases, leaving 18 bases between them. From germline, CDR1 is SGHNT and CDR2 YENEEA. CDR3 residues: CASSPSSGYSYEQYF. The CDR3 DNA follows: TGTGCCAGCAGCCCAAGCAGCGGTTATTCTTACGAGCAGTACTTC.

V gene TRBV11-2 combines with J gene TRBJ2-1; the D call may be TRBD1 or TRBD2 (5 bases each). Trimming removed 4 bases from V and 7 bases from J, with 14 bases in between. The germline V gene encodes CDR1 SGHAT and CDR2 FQNNGV. The CDR3 is 14 amino acids. The CDR3 region has the DNA TGTGCCAGCAGCTCAATTCGGGACGGGAATGAGCAGTTCTTC. Translated, it gives CASSSIRDGNEQFF.

The gene calls are TRBV24-1 and TRBJ1-4, with D possibly TRBD1 on 6 matching bases. This CDR3 has 14 residues. Germline CDR1 and CDR2: KGHDR and SFDVKD. V was cut by 7 bases and J by 5 bases, with 13 bases left in between. This CDR3 is CATRGDTSNEKLFF. The CDR3 region has the DNA TGTGCCACCAGGGGGGACACTTCAAATGAAAAACTGTTTTTT.

The chain has TRBV11-2 and TRBJ2-5, with D possibly TRBD1 on 6 matching bases. The CDR3 has 15 amino acids. Germline assignment: CDR1 SGHAT and CDR2 FQNNGV. Deletions cut 1 base from V and 4 bases from J, with 13 bases between. Here the CDR3 DNA reads TGTGCCAGCAGCTTAGGGCGCCAGGGGCGAGAGACCCAGTACTTC. It encodes CASSLGRQGRETQYF.

The rearrangement links TRBV2 to TRBJ2-5, with D perhaps TRBD1 or TRBD2 (5 bases each). Germline-derived CDR1 and CDR2 are SNHLY and FYNNEI. CDR3 length equals 15 residues. Trimming shortened V by 6 bases and J by 5 bases, and 19 bases separated the two germline ends. The CDR3 nucleotides read TGTGCCAGCAGACCCGGGGCCTCAGTGGGGGAGACCCAGTACTTC. It translates to CASRPGASVGETQYF.

In its sample, this clone was seen a few times. CDR3 DNA: TGCGCCAGCAGCTTGACATGGAGTAACTATGGCTACACCTTC. Translated, it gives CASSLTWSNYGYTF. The J gene is TRBJ1-2, the V gene TRBV5-1; the D is unclear. Germline CDR1 SGHRS, CDR2 YFSETQ. The CDR3 runs 14 residues. The ends were cut back, 1 base at V and 1 base at J, with 8 bases in the middle.